The rows below give T cell receptor beta chains drawn from one sample of a study of T cell changes during pregnancy in multiple sclerosis. The data were produced by immunoSEQ multiplex PCR, yet TCRdb's version contains in-frame clones alone and is incomplete. Here the sample spans about 75,000 clones, about 89% being singletons. The input for sequencing was CD4+ T cells from peripheral blood mononuclear cells, taken before pregnancy. These receptors all stem from a female donor with multiple sclerosis, enrolled in a pregnancy study. Both conserved end residues are part of each CDR3. A D gene is named only where the DNA matches it firmly. Rows may omit the clone size; those that give it use once, few, many or a size class.

CDR3aa: CAWSRGAYEKLFF
CDR3nt: TGTGCCTGGAGTCGCGGCGCATATGAAAAACTGTTTTTT
v_gene: TRBV30
abundance: .
j_gene: TRBJ1-4
d_gene: .

CDR3aa: CSVEGPGHNSGNTIYF
CDR3nt: TGCAGCGTTGAAGGCCCGGGACATAACTCTGGAAACACCATATATTTT
v_gene: TRBV29-1
abundance: .
j_gene: TRBJ1-3
d_gene: .

CDR3aa: CASREYRVDYGYTF
CDR3nt: TGTGCCAGCAGGGAATACAGGGTTGACTATGGCTACACCTTC
v_gene: TRBV2
abundance: .
j_gene: TRBJ1-2
d_gene: .

CDR3aa: CAWSVWSGQETQYF
CDR3nt: TGTGCCTGGAGTGTATGGTCAGGACAAGAGACCCAGTACTTC
v_gene: TRBV30
abundance: .
j_gene: TRBJ2-5
d_gene: .

CDR3aa: CASSFKATGELFF
CDR3nt: TGTGCCAGCAGCTTTAAAGCGACCGGGGAGCTGTTTTTT
v_gene: TRBV7-2
abundance: once
j_gene: TRBJ2-2
d_gene: .

CDR3aa: CATSRDYSQETQYF
CDR3nt: TGTGCCACCAGCAGAGATTACTCTCAAGAGACCCAGTACTTC
v_gene: TRBV15
abundance: .
j_gene: TRBJ2-5
d_gene: .

CDR3aa: CSANDRRNTEAFF
CDR3nt: TGCAGCGCCAATGACAGGAGGAACACTGAAGCTTTCTTT
v_gene: TRBV29-1
abundance: few
j_gene: TRBJ1-1
d_gene: .

CDR3aa: CASSLVASGRSRPGTDTQYF
CDR3nt: TGTGCCAGCAGCTTAGTGGCTAGCGGGAGGTCCCGGCCTGGCACAGATACGCAGTATTTT
v_gene: TRBV7-8
abundance: .
j_gene: TRBJ2-3
d_gene: TRBD2

CDR3aa: CASSAIQGANSPLHF
CDR3nt: TGTGCCAGCAGCGCGATACAGGGAGCAAATTCACCCCTCCACTTT
v_gene: TRBV7-2
abundance: .
j_gene: TRBJ1-6
d_gene: .

CDR3aa: CASCLGQKNTEAFF
CDR3nt: TGTGCCAGCTGCCTGGGACAGAAGAACACTGAAGCTTTCTTT
v_gene: TRBV28
abundance: .
j_gene: TRBJ1-1
d_gene: TRBD1

CDR3aa: CASSFAGTGSKNRNNEQFF
CDR3nt: TGTGCCAGCAGCTTTGCCGGGACAGGCTCGAAAAACCGAAACAATGAGCAGTTCTTC
v_gene: TRBV11-3
abundance: once
j_gene: TRBJ2-1
d_gene: TRBD1